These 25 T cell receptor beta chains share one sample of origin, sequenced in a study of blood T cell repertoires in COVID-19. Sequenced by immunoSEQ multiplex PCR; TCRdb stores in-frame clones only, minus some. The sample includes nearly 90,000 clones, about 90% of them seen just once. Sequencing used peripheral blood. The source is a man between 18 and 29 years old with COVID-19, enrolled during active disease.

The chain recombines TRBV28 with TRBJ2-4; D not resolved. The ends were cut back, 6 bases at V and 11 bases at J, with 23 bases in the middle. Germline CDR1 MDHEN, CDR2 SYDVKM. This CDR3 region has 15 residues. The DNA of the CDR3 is TGTGCCAGCAGCTCTACCTTACGCGGAGCCGGTCTTCAGTACTTC. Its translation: CASSSTLRGAGLQYF.

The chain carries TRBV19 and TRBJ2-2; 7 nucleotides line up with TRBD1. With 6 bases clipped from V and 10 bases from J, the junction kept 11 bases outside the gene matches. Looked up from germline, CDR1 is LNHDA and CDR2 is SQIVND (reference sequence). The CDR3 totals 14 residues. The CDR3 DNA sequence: TGTGCCAGTAGCATACAGGGGAACTCCGAGGAGCTGTTTTTT. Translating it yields CASSIQGNSEELFF.

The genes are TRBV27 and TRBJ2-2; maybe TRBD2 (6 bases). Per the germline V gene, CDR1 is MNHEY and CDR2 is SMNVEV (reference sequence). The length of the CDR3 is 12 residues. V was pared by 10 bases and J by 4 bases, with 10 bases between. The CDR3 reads CATRRGTGELFF. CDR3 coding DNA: TGTGCCACCCGGAGGGGCACCGGGGAGCTGTTTTTT.

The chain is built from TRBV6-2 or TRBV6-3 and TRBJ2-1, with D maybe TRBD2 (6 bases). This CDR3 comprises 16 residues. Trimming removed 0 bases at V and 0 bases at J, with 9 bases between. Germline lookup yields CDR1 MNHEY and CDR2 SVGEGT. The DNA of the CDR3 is TGTGCCAGCAGTTACTCGGACTACAGCTCCTACAATGAGCAGTTCTTC. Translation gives CASSYSDYSSYNEQFF.

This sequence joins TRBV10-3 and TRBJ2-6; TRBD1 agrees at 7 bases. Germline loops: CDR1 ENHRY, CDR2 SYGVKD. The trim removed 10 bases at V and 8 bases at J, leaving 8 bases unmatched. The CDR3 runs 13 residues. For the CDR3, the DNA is TGTGCCAACTGGGACAGCTTATCCAACGTCCTGACTTTC. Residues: CANWDSLSNVLTF.

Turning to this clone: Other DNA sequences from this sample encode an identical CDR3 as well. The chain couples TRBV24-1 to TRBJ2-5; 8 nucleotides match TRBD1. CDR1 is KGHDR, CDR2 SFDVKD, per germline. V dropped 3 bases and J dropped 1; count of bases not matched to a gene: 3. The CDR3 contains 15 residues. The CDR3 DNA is TGTGCCACCAGTGATGAAGACAGGGGCCAAGAGACCCAGTACTTC. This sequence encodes CATSDEDRGQETQYF.

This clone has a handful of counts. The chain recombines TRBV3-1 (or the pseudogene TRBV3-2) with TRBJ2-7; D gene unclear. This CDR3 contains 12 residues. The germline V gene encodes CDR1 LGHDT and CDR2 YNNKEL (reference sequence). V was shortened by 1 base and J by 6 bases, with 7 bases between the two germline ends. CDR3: CASSQVSGEQYF. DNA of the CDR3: TGTGCCAGCAGCCAAGTGTCCGGCGAGCAGTACTTC.

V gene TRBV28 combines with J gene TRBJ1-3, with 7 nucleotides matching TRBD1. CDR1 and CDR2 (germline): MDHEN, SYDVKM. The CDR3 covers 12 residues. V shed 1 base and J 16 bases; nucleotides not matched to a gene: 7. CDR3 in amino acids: CASSLLARGVYF. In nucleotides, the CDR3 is TGTGCCAGCAGTTTATTGGCCAGGGGGGTGTATTTT.

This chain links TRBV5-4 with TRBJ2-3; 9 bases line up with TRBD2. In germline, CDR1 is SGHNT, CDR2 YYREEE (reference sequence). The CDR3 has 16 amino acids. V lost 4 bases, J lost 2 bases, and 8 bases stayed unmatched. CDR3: CASSLGASGNTDTQYF. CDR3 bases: TGTGCCAGCAGCCTGGGGGCTAGCGGGAACACAGATACGCAGTATTTT.

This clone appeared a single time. In DNA form, the CDR3 reads TGTGCCAGCAGCTACAGCAGGGGACCCTACGAGCAGTACTTC. Translating gives CASSYSRGPYEQYF. The chain combines TRBV7-8 with TRBJ2-7, with D possibly being TRBD1 (6 bases). Trimming cost V 4 bases and J 2 bases, with 12 bases left between them. CDR3 length: 14 residues. In germline, CDR1 is SGHVS, CDR2 FQNEAQ.

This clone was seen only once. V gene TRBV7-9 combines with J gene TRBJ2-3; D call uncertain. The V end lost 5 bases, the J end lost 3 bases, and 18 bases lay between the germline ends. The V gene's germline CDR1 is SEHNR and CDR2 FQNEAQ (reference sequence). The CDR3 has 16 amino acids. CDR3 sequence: CASSILLEVGTDTQYF. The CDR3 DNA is TGTGCCAGCAGCATCCTGCTAGAGGTCGGGACAGATACGCAGTATTTT.

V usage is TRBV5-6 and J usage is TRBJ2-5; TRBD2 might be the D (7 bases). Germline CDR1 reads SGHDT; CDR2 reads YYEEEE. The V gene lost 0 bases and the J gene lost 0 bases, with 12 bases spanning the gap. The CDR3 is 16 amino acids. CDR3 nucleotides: TGTGCCAGCAGCTTGGAAGGGGGAGGGTACCAAGAGACCCAGTACTTC. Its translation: CASSLEGGGYQETQYF.

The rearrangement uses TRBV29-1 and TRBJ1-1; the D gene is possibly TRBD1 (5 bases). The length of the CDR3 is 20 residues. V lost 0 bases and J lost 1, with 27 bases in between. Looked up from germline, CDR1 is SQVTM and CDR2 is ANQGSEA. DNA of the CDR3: TGCAGCGTTGAAGATGTGATACGGAGGGGACGACAGAGGGAGAACACTGAAGCTTTCTTT. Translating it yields CSVEDVIRRGRQRENTEAFF.

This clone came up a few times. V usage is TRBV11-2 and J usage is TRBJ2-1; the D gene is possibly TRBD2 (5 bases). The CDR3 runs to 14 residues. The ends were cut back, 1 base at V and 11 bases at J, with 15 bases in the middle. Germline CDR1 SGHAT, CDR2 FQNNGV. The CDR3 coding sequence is TGTGCCAGCAGCTTAGTTTCTGCGGCGGGCAAGCAGTTCTTC. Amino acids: CASSLVSAAGKQFF.

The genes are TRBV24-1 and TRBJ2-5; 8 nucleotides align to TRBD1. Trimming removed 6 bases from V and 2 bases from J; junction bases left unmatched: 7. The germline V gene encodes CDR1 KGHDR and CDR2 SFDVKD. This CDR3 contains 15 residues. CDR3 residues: CATSRTGTSQETQYF. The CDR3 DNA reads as TGTGCCACCAGTCGGACAGGGACATCTCAAGAGACCCAGTACTTC.

CDR3 loop: CASSYYGQTEQYF. The DNA for the CDR3 is TGTGCCAGCAGTTACTATGGACAGACCGAGCAGTACTTC. This chain uses TRBV6-5 with TRBJ2-7, with D perhaps TRBD1 (6 bases). Looked up from germline, CDR1 is MNHEY and CDR2 is SVGAGI. The CDR3 is 13 amino acids. Trimming took 1 base from V and 6 from J, leaving 10 bases between them.

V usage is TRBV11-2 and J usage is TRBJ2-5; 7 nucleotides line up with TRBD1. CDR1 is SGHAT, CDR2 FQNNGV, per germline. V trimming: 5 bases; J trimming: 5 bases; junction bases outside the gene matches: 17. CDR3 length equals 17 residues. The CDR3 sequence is CASSPPYRDRQTETQYF. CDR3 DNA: TGTGCCAGCAGCCCTCCATACCGGGACAGACAAACGGAGACCCAGTACTTC.

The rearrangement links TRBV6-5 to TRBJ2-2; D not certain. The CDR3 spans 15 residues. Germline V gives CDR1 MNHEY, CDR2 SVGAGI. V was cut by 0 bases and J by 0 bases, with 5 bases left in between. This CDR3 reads CASSYSTANTGELFF. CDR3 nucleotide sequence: TGTGCCAGCAGTTACTCTACAGCGAACACCGGGGAGCTGTTTTTT.

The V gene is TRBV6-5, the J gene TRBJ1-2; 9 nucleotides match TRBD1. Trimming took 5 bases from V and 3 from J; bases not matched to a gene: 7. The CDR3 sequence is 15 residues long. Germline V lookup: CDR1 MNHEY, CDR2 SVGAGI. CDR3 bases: TGTGCCAGCAGTAGACAGGGGGTCCGAGACTATGGCTACACCTTC. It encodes CASSRQGVRDYGYTF.

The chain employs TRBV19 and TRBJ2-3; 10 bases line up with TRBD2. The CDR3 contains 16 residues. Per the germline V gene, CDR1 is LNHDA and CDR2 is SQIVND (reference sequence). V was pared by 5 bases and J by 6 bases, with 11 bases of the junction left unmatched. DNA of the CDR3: TGTGCCAGTAGTCTGGGGACTAGCGATAGATCGGATACGCAGTATTTT. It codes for CASSLGTSDRSDTQYF.

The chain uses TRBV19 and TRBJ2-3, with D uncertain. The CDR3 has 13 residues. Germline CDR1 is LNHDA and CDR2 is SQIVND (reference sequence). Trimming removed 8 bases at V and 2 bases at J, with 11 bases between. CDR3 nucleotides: TGTGCCAGTCAACAATTATCCACAGATACGCAGTATTTT. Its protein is CASQQLSTDTQYF.

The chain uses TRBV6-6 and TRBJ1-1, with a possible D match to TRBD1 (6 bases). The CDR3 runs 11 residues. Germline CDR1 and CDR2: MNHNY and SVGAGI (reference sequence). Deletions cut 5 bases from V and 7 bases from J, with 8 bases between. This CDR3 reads CASSKDSEAFF. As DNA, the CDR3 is TGTGCCAGCAGTAAGGACAGTGAAGCTTTCTTT.

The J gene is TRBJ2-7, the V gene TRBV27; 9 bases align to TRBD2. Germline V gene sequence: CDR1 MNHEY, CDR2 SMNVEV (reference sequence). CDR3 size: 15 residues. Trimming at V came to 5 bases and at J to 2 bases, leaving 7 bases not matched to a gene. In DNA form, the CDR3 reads TGTGCCAGCAGTCTACTAGCGGGTCCCCCCTACGAGCAGTACTTC. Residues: CASSLLAGPPYEQYF.

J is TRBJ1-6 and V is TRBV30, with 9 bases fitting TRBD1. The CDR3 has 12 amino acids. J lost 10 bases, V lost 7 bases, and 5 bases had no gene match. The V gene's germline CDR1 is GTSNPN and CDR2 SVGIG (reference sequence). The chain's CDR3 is CASGQGTSPLHF. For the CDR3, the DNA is TGTGCCTCTGGACAGGGGACCTCACCCCTCCACTTT.

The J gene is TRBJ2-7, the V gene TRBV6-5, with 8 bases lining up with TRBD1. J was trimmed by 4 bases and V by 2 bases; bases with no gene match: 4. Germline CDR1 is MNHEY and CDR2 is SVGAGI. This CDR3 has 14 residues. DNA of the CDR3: TGTGCCAGCAGTTACGGTCAGGGGGCTTACGAGCAGTACTTC. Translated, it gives CASSYGQGAYEQYF.